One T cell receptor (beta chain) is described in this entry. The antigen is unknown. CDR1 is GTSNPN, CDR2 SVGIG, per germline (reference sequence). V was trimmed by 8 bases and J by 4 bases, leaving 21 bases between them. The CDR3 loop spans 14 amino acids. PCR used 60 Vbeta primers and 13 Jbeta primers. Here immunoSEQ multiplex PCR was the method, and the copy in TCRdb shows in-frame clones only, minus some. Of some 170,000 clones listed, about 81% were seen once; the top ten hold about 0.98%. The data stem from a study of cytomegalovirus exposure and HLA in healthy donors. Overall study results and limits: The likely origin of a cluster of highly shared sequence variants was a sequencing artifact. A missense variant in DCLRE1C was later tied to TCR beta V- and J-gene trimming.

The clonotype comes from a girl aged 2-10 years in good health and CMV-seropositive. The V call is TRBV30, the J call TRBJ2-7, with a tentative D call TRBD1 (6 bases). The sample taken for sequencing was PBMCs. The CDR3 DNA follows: TGTGCCACAAGCCGACGGGACACAGGATACGAGCAGTACTTC. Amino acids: CATSRRDTGYEQYF.